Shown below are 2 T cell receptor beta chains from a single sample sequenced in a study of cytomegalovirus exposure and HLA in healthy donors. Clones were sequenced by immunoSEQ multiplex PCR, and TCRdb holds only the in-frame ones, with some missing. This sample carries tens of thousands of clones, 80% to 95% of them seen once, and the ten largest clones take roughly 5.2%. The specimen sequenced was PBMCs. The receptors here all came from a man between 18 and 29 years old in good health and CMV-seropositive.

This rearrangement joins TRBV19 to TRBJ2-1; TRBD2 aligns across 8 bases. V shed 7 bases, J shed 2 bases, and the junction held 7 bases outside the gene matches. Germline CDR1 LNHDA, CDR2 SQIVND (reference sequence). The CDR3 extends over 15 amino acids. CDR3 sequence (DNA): TGTGCCAGTACCGGGGGACTAGAGACCTACAATGAGCAGTTCTTC. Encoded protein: CASTGGLETYNEQFF.

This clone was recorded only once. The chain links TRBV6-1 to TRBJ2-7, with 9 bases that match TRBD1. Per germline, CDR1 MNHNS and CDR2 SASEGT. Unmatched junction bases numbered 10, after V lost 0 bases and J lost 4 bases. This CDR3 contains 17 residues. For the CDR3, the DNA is TGTGCCAGCAGTGAAGCGCCTTCGGGGACAGGGTTGTACGAGCAGTACTTC. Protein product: CASSEAPSGTGLYEQYF.